Sequencing of this T cell receptor (beta chain) was carried out in a study of CDR3 diversity in severe acne. The germline CDR1 and CDR2 sequences are DFQATT and SNEGSKA (reference sequence). With 6 bases removed from V and 4 bases from J, the gap between germline ends came to 13 bases. The CDR3 has 13 residues. TCRdb itself ran the PCR reads through MiXCR, one entry per CDR3 protein. The top ten hold over 11% of the sample, which has some 84,000 distinct CDR3 sequences, roughly 51% seen once. The source is a male donor in good health, without acne. The J gene is TRBJ1-5, the V gene TRBV20-1; a possible D gene is TRBD1 (5 bases). The material sequenced was blood. The CDR3 spells CSANIDSNQPQHF. In DNA form, the CDR3 reads TGCAGTGCAAACATCGACAGTAATCAGCCCCAGCATTTT.